These 29 T cell receptor beta chains originate from one sample sequenced in a study of blood T cell repertoires in COVID-19. This table comes from immunoSEQ multiplex PCR, and its TCRdb copy is limited to in-frame clones, with some not included. The sample carries around 290,000 clones, approximately 90% recorded once. What was sequenced was PBMCs or T cells enriched from blood (not recorded which). The receptor source for this set is an older woman in a cohort exposed to, infected with or recovered from COVID-19 (not recorded which).

The chain joins TRBV18 to TRBJ1-3; 11 bases are shared with TRBD1. The V and J ends lost 4 bases and 8 bases, in that order; junction bases with no gene match: 4. The CDR3 contains 14 residues. Germline CDR1 and CDR2: KGHSH and LQKENI. The chain's CDR3 is CASSLGQGADTIYF. CDR3 nucleotides: TGTGCCAGCTCACTCGGACAGGGGGCAGACACCATATATTTT.

This clone was counted a single time. CDR3 amino acids: CASSTDGVRGYTF. In nucleotides, the CDR3 is TGTGCCAGTAGTACGGACGGGGTGAGGGGCTACACCTTC. The gene calls are TRBV19 and TRBJ1-2; the D is unclear. Germline V gene sequence: CDR1 LNHDA, CDR2 SQIVND (reference sequence). Between the trimmed V and J ends, which lost 4 bases and 8 bases, there was a span of 14 bases. The CDR3 loop spans 13 amino acids.

The chain employs TRBV28 and TRBJ1-1; tentatively, D is TRBD1 (5 bases). V dropped 8 bases and J dropped 1 base, with 11 bases sitting between them. The CDR3 is 13 residues long. The germline V gene encodes CDR1 MDHEN and CDR2 SYDVKM. This CDR3 reads CASSSGGNTEAFF. For the CDR3, the DNA is TGTGCCAGCTCCTCGGGGGGGAACACTGAAGCTTTCTTT.

The rearrangement links TRBV4-2 to TRBJ2-1, with 7 bases lining up with TRBD2. V lost 1 base and J lost 1; bases outside the gene matches: 4. Germline V gene lookup returns CDR1 LGHNA and CDR2 YNFKEQ. This CDR3 contains 16 residues. The CDR3, as DNA: TGTGCCAGCAGCCAAGGGGCGGGAGTATCCTACAATGAGCAGTTCTTC. It specifies CASSQGAGVSYNEQFF.

The chain employs TRBV11-2 and TRBJ1-1; no definite D call. The germline V and J ends were trimmed by 5 bases and 1 base, with 11 bases remaining between them. This CDR3 has 14 amino acids. Germline CDR1 SGHAT, CDR2 FQNNGV. CDR3 in amino acids: CASSPRGGNTEAFF. The CDR3 DNA sequence: TGTGCCAGCAGCCCCCGAGGAGGGAACACTGAAGCTTTCTTT.

The sample holds one count of this clone. The chain combines TRBV28 with TRBJ2-1; 9 nucleotides agree with TRBD2. The germline V gene has CDR1 MDHEN and CDR2 SYDVKM. The CDR3 is made up of 13 amino acids. V shed 8 bases and J 9 bases; nucleotides not matched to a gene: 8. The chain's CDR3 is CASATSGWAEQFF. In DNA, the CDR3 is TGTGCCAGCGCAACTAGCGGGTGGGCTGAGCAGTTCTTC.

The chain recombines TRBV3-1 (or the pseudogene TRBV3-2) with TRBJ1-2; D is ambiguous. The CDR3 consists of 14 residues. Germline V gene sequence: CDR1 LGHDT, CDR2 YNNKEL (reference sequence). Trimming stripped 4 bases from V and 8 bases from J, with 17 bases between. The CDR3 is CASSPQAGPGGYTF. CDR3 DNA sequence: TGTGCCAGCAGCCCCCAGGCAGGCCCTGGAGGCTACACCTTC.

The chain couples TRBV11-2 to TRBJ2-2; D is unclear. The V gene's germline CDR1 is SGHAT and CDR2 FQNNGV. V was pared by 2 bases and J by 3 bases, with 4 bases between. The CDR3 is 13 amino acids. CDR3 sequence reads: CASSLRDTGELFF. CDR3 coding DNA: TGTGCCAGCAGCTTACGAGACACCGGGGAGCTGTTTTTT. Looking up the rest from reference TRBV11-2 and TRBJ2-2 gives the full variable domain: EAGVAQSPRYKIIEKRQSVAFWCNPISGHATLYWYQQILGQGPKLLIQFQNNGVVDDSQLPKDRFSAERLKGVDSTLKIQPAKLEDSAVYLCASSLRDTGELFFGEGSRLTVL.

The chain recombines TRBV20-1 with TRBJ1-1; D possibly corresponds to TRBD1 (5 bases). The CDR3 consists of 11 residues. The germline gives CDR1 DFQATT, CDR2 SNEGSKA (reference sequence). V shed 3 bases and J shed 7 bases, with 9 bases lying between them. The DNA for the CDR3 is TGCAGTGCTAGTACGGACATTGAAGCTTTCTTT. Amino acids: CSASTDIEAFF.

This sequence joins TRBV5-4 and TRBJ2-2; the match to TRBD1 covers 7 bases. CDR1 and CDR2 (germline): SGHNT, YYREEE (reference sequence). V dropped 4 bases and J dropped 5; count of bases not matched to a gene: 8. The CDR3 is 15 amino acids. This chain's CDR3 is CASSPGQLHTGELFF. As DNA, the CDR3 is TGTGCCAGCAGCCCGGGACAGCTCCATACCGGGGAGCTGTTTTTT.

The rearrangement links TRBV14 to TRBJ2-7, with TRBD2 identical over 9 bases. The CDR3 runs 16 residues. Germline trimming cut 0 bases from V and 4 bases from J; bases unmatched to any gene: 7. CDR1 SGHDN and CDR2 FVKESK come from the germline V gene. CDR3 in amino acids: CASSQDQGLAGYEQYF. CDR3 bases: TGTGCCAGCAGCCAAGATCAGGGGCTAGCGGGATACGAGCAGTACTTC.

This chain connects TRBV7-9 to TRBJ2-7; the match to TRBD1 covers 7 bases. Germline V gives CDR1 SEHNR, CDR2 FQNEAQ (reference sequence). The CDR3 is 16 amino acids. The V segment lost 3 bases and the J segment 3 bases; nucleotides outside the gene matches: 11. The CDR3 sequence: CASSFNPDAGGYEQYF. CDR3 nucleotide sequence: TGTGCCAGCAGCTTCAACCCCGACGCAGGGGGCTACGAGCAGTACTTC.

This chain links TRBV2 with TRBJ1-2; D gene uncertain. Germline CDR1 SNHLY, CDR2 FYNNEI. V dropped 3 bases and J dropped 8 bases, with 10 bases sitting between them. The CDR3 length is 12 residues. The CDR3 DNA is TGTGCCAGCAGTGACGGGGTAGGAGGCTACACCTTC. Translating gives CASSDGVGGYTF. Supplemented by reference TRBV2 and TRBJ1-2, the full variable domain reads EPEVTQTPSHQVTQMGQEVILRCVPISNHLYFYWYRQILGQKVEFLVSFYNNEISEKSEIFDDQFSVERPDGSNFTLKIRSTKLEDSAMYFCASSDGVGGYTFGSGTRLTVV.

The chain has TRBV6-5 and TRBJ1-2; D perhaps matches TRBD1 (5 bases). Germline assignment: CDR1 MNHEY and CDR2 SVGAGI. The CDR3 consists of 14 residues. V lost 2 bases to trimming and J lost 3 bases, with 10 bases between them. The chain's CDR3 is CASSYADSYYGYTF. CDR3 nucleotides: TGTGCCAGCAGTTACGCTGACAGCTACTATGGCTACACCTTC.

The chain joins TRBV10-3 to TRBJ2-7; 8 nucleotides match TRBD1. CDR1 is ENHRY and CDR2 is SYGVKD in the germline V gene. This CDR3 comprises 15 residues. V shed 4 bases, J shed 0 bases, and the junction held 5 bases outside the gene matches. The DNA of the CDR3 is TGTGCCATCAGTGCATGGACAGGGTCCTCCTACGAGCAGTACTTC. This sequence encodes CAISAWTGSSYEQYF.

The gene calls are TRBV5-6 and TRBJ1-5; D might be TRBD1 (6 bases). The V end was cut by 9 bases, the J end by 3 bases, with 16 bases between. CDR3 length: 14 residues. Germline values: CDR1 SGHDT, CDR2 YYEEEE. The CDR3, as DNA: TGTGCCACCTCCCGGGGGGGACACAATCAGCCCCAGCATTTT. It is translated as CATSRGGHNQPQHF.

The CDR3 DNA follows: TGTGCCAGCAGTTTACGAGGTACCTCCTACGAGCAGTACTTC. Translation gives CASSLRGTSYEQYF. The rearrangement links TRBV27 to TRBJ2-7; no reliable D call. Germline V gives CDR1 MNHEY, CDR2 SMNVEV (reference sequence). V was cut by 2 bases and J by 0 bases, with 8 bases left in between. The CDR3 covers 14 residues.

A single count supports this clone. The chain links TRBV4-1 to TRBJ1-1, with D unresolved. The CDR3 covers 13 residues. The V and J ends lost 0 bases and 7 bases respectively, with 9 bases between them. The V gene's germline CDR1 is MGHRA and CDR2 YSYEKL. The CDR3 DNA is TGCGCCAGCAGCCAAGATAGGCAGGTTGAAGCTTTCTTT. Amino acid sequence: CASSQDRQVEAFF.

This chain joins TRBV28 and TRBJ1-6; 8 bases line up with TRBD1. The germline gives CDR1 MDHEN, CDR2 SYDVKM. CDR3 size: 15 residues. V gave up 7 bases and J gave up 5 bases; unmatched junction bases: 7. CDR3 protein: CASIPGQVNNSPLHF. CDR3 sequence (DNA): TGTGCCAGCATCCCGGGACAGGTCAATAATTCACCCCTCCACTTT.

The chain employs TRBV29-1 and TRBJ2-7, with 14 bases that match TRBD2. The CDR3 runs 13 residues. V gave up 6 bases and J gave up 6 bases; unmatched junction bases: 4. The V gene's germline CDR1 is SQVTM and CDR2 ANQGSEA. The CDR3, as DNA: TGCAGCGTACGACTAGCGGGAGGGCTCGAGCAGTACTTC. Residues: CSVRLAGGLEQYF.

The chain combines TRBV4-1 with TRBJ2-1; no clear D gene. V lost 4 bases, J lost 2 bases, and 12 bases lay in between. Germline loops: CDR1 MGHRA, CDR2 YSYEKL. This CDR3 contains 15 residues. CDR3 bases: TGCGCCAGCAGCCGTACAGTTCCCACCTACAATGAGCAGTTCTTC. This translates into CASSRTVPTYNEQFF.

This chain joins TRBV5-1 and TRBJ2-1; the match to TRBD1 covers 11 bases. The CDR3 is 16 residues long. J gave up 6 bases and V 4 bases, and 9 bases lay outside the gene matches. The germline CDR1 and CDR2 sequences are SGHRS and YFSETQ. DNA for the CDR3: TGCGCCAGCAGCCCCGCCGGACAGGGGGCGGGCAATGAGCAGTTCTTC. It is translated as CASSPAGQGAGNEQFF.

The chain has TRBV11-3 and TRBJ2-3, with TRBD2 identical over 9 bases. V lost 1 base to trimming and J lost 4 bases; unmatched junction nucleotides: 3. CDR3 size: 15 residues. Germline V CDR1 and CDR2: SGHNT, YENEEA. The CDR3 nucleotides are TGTGCCAGCAGCTTAGGCGGGAGGGCCGCAGATACGCAGTATTTT. Translation gives CASSLGGRAADTQYF.

This chain uses TRBV5-6 with TRBJ1-6; 8 bases map to TRBD1. The CDR3 is 14 amino acids. Trimming took 7 bases from V and 9 from J; bases not matched to a gene: 9. From germline, CDR1 is SGHDT and CDR2 YYEEEE. CDR3 in DNA: TGTGCCAGCTTCCGCGGACAGGGCTTTTCACCCCTCCACTTT. This translates into CASFRGQGFSPLHF. Based on the CDR3 plus reference TRBV5-6 and TRBJ1-6, the full variable domain is DAGVTQSPTHLIKTRGQQVTLRCSPKSGHDTVSWYQQALGQGPQFIFQYYEEEERQRGNFPDRFSGHQFPNYSSELNVNALLLGDSALYLCASFRGQGFSPLHFGNGTRLTVT.

V is TRBV9 and J is TRBJ2-1, with 7 bases fitting TRBD2. The V segment lost 5 bases and the J segment 5 bases; nucleotides outside the gene matches: 10. Germline assignment: CDR1 SGDLS and CDR2 YYNGEE. The CDR3 covers 15 residues. CDR3 sequence reads: CASSPGLERHNEQFF. CDR3 coding DNA: TGTGCCAGCAGTCCAGGACTAGAAAGGCACAATGAGCAGTTCTTC.

The rearrangement links TRBV24-1 to TRBJ2-1; 14 bases fit TRBD2. CDR3 length: 19 residues. Per the germline V gene, CDR1 is KGHDR and CDR2 is SFDVKD. V shed 4 bases, J shed 3 bases, and the junction held 10 bases outside the gene matches. CDR3 bases: TGTGCCACCAGTGACCCGACTAGCGGGAGGGCCGGGGGCTACAATGAGCAGTTCTTC. Its protein product is CATSDPTSGRAGGYNEQFF.

The chain recombines TRBV5-4 with TRBJ2-3; 13 bases fit TRBD2. This CDR3 comprises 16 residues. CDR1 SGHNT and CDR2 YYREEE come from the germline V gene (reference sequence). The V segment lost 4 bases and the J segment 3 bases; nucleotides outside the gene matches: 5. The chain's CDR3 is CASSVRLAGGTDTQYF. CDR3 DNA sequence: TGTGCCAGCAGCGTGAGACTAGCGGGAGGAACAGATACGCAGTATTTT.

The V gene is TRBV7-6, the J gene TRBJ1-5; unclear D gene. CDR1 SGHVS and CDR2 FNYEAQ come from the germline V gene. The CDR3 sequence is 17 residues long. V lost 0 bases and J lost 0, with 12 bases in between. The CDR3 sequence: CASSLAGGWYSNQPQHF. CDR3 DNA: TGTGCCAGCAGCTTAGCGGGAGGGTGGTATAGCAATCAGCCCCAGCATTTT.

The chain uses TRBV11-2 and TRBJ2-1; 9 bases are shared with TRBD1. CDR3 size: 14 residues. V shed 4 bases, J shed 7 bases, and the junction held 5 bases outside the gene matches. Germline CDR1 is SGHAT and CDR2 is FQNNGV. The CDR3 DNA is TGTGCCAGCAGCTCCCGGGACAGGGCTAATGAGCAGTTCTTC. Translating gives CASSSRDRANEQFF.